These 25 T cell receptor beta chains were sequenced from one sample in a study of T cells after yellow fever vaccination. TCRdb recomputed calls from the 5' RACE reads with MiXCR, one row per CDR3 protein. Among almost 600,000 distinct CDR3 sequences, 13% were seen once, and the ten largest hold around 15%. The source was PBMCs, collected on the day of the yellow fever booster vaccination. The origin of the receptors is a man aged 25 to 45 who received the YFV17D yellow fever vaccine.

This clonotype was detected a few times. V gene TRBV12-3 or TRBV12-4 combines with J gene TRBJ1-6; TRBD1 is a possible D gene (6 bases). This CDR3 is 13 amino acids long. Trimming took 7 bases from V and 7 from J, leaving 11 bases between them. The CDR3 sequence is CASTGQWNSPLHF. The CDR3 coding sequence is TGTGCCAGCACCGGACAGTGGAATTCACCCCTCCACTTT.

The rearrangement uses TRBV5-1 and TRBJ2-6, with TRBD1 matching 10 bases. The CDR3 loop spans 17 amino acids. CDR1 and CDR2 from the germline V gene are SGHRS and YFSETQ. V lost 0 bases, J lost 2 bases, and 2 bases stayed unmatched. CDR3 DNA: TGCGCCAGCAGCTTGGGACAGGGGGCGCCTGGGGCCAACGTCCTGACTTTC. Its protein is CASSLGQGAPGANVLTF.

A few counts support this clonotype. V is TRBV29-1 and J is TRBJ2-1, with 7 bases fitting TRBD1. With V trimmed by 4 bases and J by 4 bases, 4 bases remained unmatched. CDR3 size: 13 residues. Germline V gene lookup returns CDR1 SQVTM and CDR2 ANQGSEA. DNA of the CDR3: TGCAGCGTTGTAGGGGGCAATTACAATGAGCAGTTCTTC. This codes for CSVVGGNYNEQFF.

This clonotype was counted at least ten times. The chain employs TRBV11-2 and TRBJ2-3, with TRBD2 identical over 7 bases. The CDR3 has 16 residues. V gave up 1 base and J gave up 2 bases; unmatched junction bases: 6. Germline assignment: CDR1 SGHAT and CDR2 FQNNGV. The DNA of the CDR3 is TGTGCCAGCAGCTTAGTTCCTAGCGGACTCACAGATACGCAGTATTTT. It encodes CASSLVPSGLTDTQYF.

This clonotype was counted a few times. The junction departs from the called germline gene at one end, perhaps through a read error. V is TRBV20-1 and J is TRBJ2-7, with TRBD2 matching over 7 bases. This CDR3 region has 16 residues. The germline V gene has CDR1 DFQATT and CDR2 SNEGSKA (reference sequence). CDR3 protein: CCAREELGWEGSEQYF. DNA of the CDR3: TGCTGTGCTAGAGAGGAGTTAGGGTGGGAGGGATCCGAGCAGTACTTC.

This clonotype was seen ten or more times. This chain uses TRBV10-3 with TRBJ2-5; D gene uncertain. The CDR3 consists of 14 residues. Germline-derived CDR1 and CDR2 are ENHRY and SYGVKD. The V and J ends lost 0 bases and 2 bases respectively, with 7 bases between them. For the CDR3, the DNA is TGTGCCATCAGTGAGTCCGACGGTCAAGAGACCCAGTACTTC. It is translated as CAISESDGQETQYF.

The rearrangement uses TRBV2 and TRBJ1-3; no clear D. The CDR3 is made up of 10 amino acids. V lost 4 bases and J lost 5, with 0 bases in between. The germline CDR1 and CDR2 sequences are SNHLY and FYNNEI. CDR3 sequence (DNA): TGTGCCAGCAGTGGAAACACCATATATTTT. This encodes CASSGNTIYF.

This clonotype has just a few counts. J is TRBJ2-3 and V is TRBV20-1; 10 bases match TRBD2. V trimming: 4 bases; J trimming: 6 bases; junction bases outside the gene matches: 13. The CDR3 spans 16 residues. CDR1 and CDR2 from the germline V gene are DFQATT and SNEGSKA (reference sequence). The CDR3 DNA follows: TGCAGTGCTATACAAGCGGGAGGGCCGCTGTTCGATACGCAGTATTTT. Translated, it gives CSAIQAGGPLFDTQYF.

This clonotype was recorded a few times. The gene calls are TRBV12-3 or TRBV12-4 and TRBJ1-1, with D uncertain. The ends were cut back, 1 base at V and 11 bases at J, with 11 bases in the middle. The CDR3 extends over 12 amino acids. The CDR3: CASSLEGPGAFF. CDR3 DNA: TGTGCCAGCAGTTTAGAAGGGCCCGGGGCTTTCTTT.

This clonotype was observed a few times. J is TRBJ1-6 and V is TRBV11-2, with D uncertain. The CDR3 is 15 amino acids. The germline V and J ends were trimmed by 6 bases and 7 bases, with 16 bases remaining between them. In germline, CDR1 is SGHAT, CDR2 FQNNGV. This chain's CDR3 is CASRPIGRRNSPLHF. CDR3 bases: TGTGCCAGCAGACCCATCGGCAGACGGAATTCACCCCTCCACTTT.

Here the CDR3 DNA reads TGTGCCAGCAGGCAGGGGGCTGGCTATGGCTACACCTTC. Its protein is CASRQGAGYGYTF. The V call is TRBV7-9, the J call TRBJ1-2; 8 bases map to TRBD1. V trimming: 6 bases; J trimming: 4 bases; junction bases outside the gene matches: 4. CDR1 and CDR2 from the germline V gene are SEHNR and FQNEAQ (reference sequence). CDR3 length: 13 amino acids.

The V call is TRBV30, the J call TRBJ2-1, with 9 bases that match TRBD1. The CDR3 length is 13 residues. Germline CDR1 is GTSNPN and CDR2 is SVGIG (reference sequence). J lost 15 bases, V lost 8 bases, and 17 bases had no gene match. The CDR3 region has the DNA TGTGCCATGTCCGGGACAGGGAACGACCCTGGGTTCTTC. It encodes CAMSGTGNDPGFF.

This sequence joins TRBV20-1 and TRBJ2-5, with 10 nucleotides matching TRBD2. In germline, CDR1 is DFQATT, CDR2 SNEGSKA (reference sequence). Trimming at V came to 1 base and at J to 5 bases, leaving 7 bases not matched to a gene. The CDR3 is 15 residues long. CDR3 amino acids: CSARGSGGVWETQYF. The CDR3 nucleotides read TGCAGTGCTAGAGGGAGCGGGGGGGTGTGGGAGACCCAGTACTTC.

A few counts support this clonotype. This chain links TRBV20-1 with TRBJ2-7, with 9 bases identical to TRBD1. J lost 5 bases, V lost 1 base, and 6 bases had no gene match. Germline V gene data show CDR1 as DFQATT and CDR2 as SNEGSKA (reference sequence). The CDR3 is made up of 14 amino acids. The CDR3 region has the DNA TGCAGTGCTAGAGGTCTGGGACAGGGTGACGAGCAGTACTTC. Its protein product is CSARGLGQGDEQYF.

There are a few counts of this clonotype. In DNA form, the CDR3 reads TGTGCCAGCACTGACAGGGGGAGATTCGAGCAGTACTTC. Translation gives CASTDRGRFEQYF. The chain couples TRBV28 to TRBJ2-7, with 9 bases matching TRBD1. Germline assignment: CDR1 MDHEN and CDR2 SYDVKM. The CDR3 runs to 13 residues. Unmatched junction bases numbered 7, after V lost 7 bases and J lost 6 bases.

This clonotype showed up just a few times. The chain recombines TRBV18 with TRBJ1-6; the D gene is possibly TRBD1 (5 bases). The CDR3 contains 15 residues. V lost 3 bases and J lost 5, with 11 bases in between. The V gene's germline CDR1 is KGHSH and CDR2 LQKENI. CDR3 in DNA: TGTGCCAGCTCACCGGGAGGGGCAGATAATTCACCCCTCCACTTT. Its protein product is CASSPGGADNSPLHF.

V usage is TRBV18 and J usage is TRBJ2-5, with D maybe TRBD1 (5 bases). The CDR3 spans 16 residues. Germline V gene sequence: CDR1 KGHSH, CDR2 LQKENI. V lost 5 bases and J 3 bases, leaving 19 bases between the germline ends. The CDR3 DNA is TGTGCCAGCTCAACGATTGGGCAGGGCGCCAAAGAGACCCAGTACTTC. As protein: CASSTIGQGAKETQYF. Full variable domain (outside the CDR3, taken from reference TRBV18 and TRBJ2-5): NAGVMQNPRHLVRRRGQEARLRCSPMKGHSHVYWYRQLPEEGLKFMVYLQKENIIDESGMPKERFSAEFPKEGPSILRIQQVVRGDSAAYFCASSTIGQGAKETQYFGPGTRLLVL.

This clonotype was seen a handful of times. The CDR3 region is CAIRPDRGSYEQYF. The CDR3 bases are TGTGCCATCAGGCCGGACAGGGGGTCATACGAGCAGTACTTC. The chain has TRBV10-3 and TRBJ2-7, with TRBD1 matching over 10 bases. J gave up 4 bases and V 6 bases, and 6 bases lay outside the gene matches. Germline V gene lookup returns CDR1 ENHRY and CDR2 SYGVKD. The CDR3 runs 14 residues.

The genes are TRBV24-1 and TRBJ2-5; 7 bases are shared with TRBD2. CDR1 KGHDR and CDR2 SFDVKD come from the germline V gene. With V trimmed by 3 bases and J by 0 bases, 9 bases remained unmatched. The length of the CDR3 is 17 residues. CDR3 sequence (DNA): TGTGCCACCAGTGATGGGGGGGTGGGCATGTACCAAGAGACCCAGTACTTC. Its protein is CATSDGGVGMYQETQYF.

CDR3 loop: CSARVLAGGLKQFF. CDR3 coding DNA: TGCAGTGCTAGGGTCCTAGCGGGAGGGTTGAAGCAGTTCTTC. The chain is built from TRBV20-1 and TRBJ2-1; 12 bases fit TRBD2. With V trimmed by 3 bases and J by 11 bases, 8 bases remained unmatched. Germline-derived CDR1 and CDR2 are DFQATT and SNEGSKA (reference sequence). The CDR3 is made up of 14 amino acids.

In nucleotides, the CDR3 is TGTGCCAGCAGTGCAGGGGCCAGCTCCTACAATGAGCAGTTCTTC. It codes for CASSAGASSYNEQFF. The rearrangement uses TRBV12-3 or TRBV12-4 and TRBJ2-1; a weak D match, TRBD1 (6 bases). CDR3 size: 15 residues. The V end lost 5 bases, the J end lost 0 bases, and 11 bases lay between the germline ends.

This clonotype has more than one count but fewer than ten. The rearrangement uses TRBV3-1 and TRBJ2-1; D unclear. Between the trimmed V and J ends, which lost 0 bases and 5 bases, there was a span of 8 bases. Germline V lookup: CDR1 LGHDT, CDR2 YNNKEL (reference sequence). This CDR3 has 14 amino acids. Here the CDR3 DNA reads TGTGCCAGCAGCCAAGATCCAGGCCACAATGAGCAGTTCTTC. This translates into CASSQDPGHNEQFF.

In DNA form, the CDR3 reads TGTGCCAGCAGTTACTCGATGCAGTATCAGCCCCAGCATTTT. It is translated as CASSYSMQYQPQHF. The J gene is TRBJ1-5, the V gene TRBV6-2 or TRBV6-3; no definite D call. The V end lost 0 bases, the J end lost 5 bases, and 8 bases lay between the germline ends. This CDR3 has 14 amino acids. The germline V gene has CDR1 MNHEY and CDR2 SVGEGT.

This clonotype was recorded a few times. The CDR3 here is CASSLRGRGVEETQYF. As DNA, the CDR3 is TGTGCCAGCAGCTTACGAGGGCGGGGAGTGGAGGAGACCCAGTACTTC. The genes are TRBV7-9 and TRBJ2-5, with D possibly TRBD2 on 6 matching bases. Looked up from germline, CDR1 is SEHNR and CDR2 is FQNEAQ (reference sequence). Trimming took 2 bases from V and 5 from J, leaving 18 bases between them. The CDR3 runs to 16 residues. Using reference TRBV7-9 and TRBJ2-5 for the parts outside the CDR3, the full variable domain is DTGVSQNPRHKITKRGQNVTFRCDPISEHNRLYWYRQTLGQGPEFLTYFQNEAQLEKSRLLSDRFSAERPKGSFSTLEIQRTEQGDSAMYLCASSLRGRGVEETQYFGPGTRLLVL.

A few counts support this clonotype. The rearrangement links TRBV2 to TRBJ1-3; D gene ambiguous. The V gene lost 7 bases and the J gene lost 3 bases, with 7 bases spanning the gap. The germline V gene encodes CDR1 SNHLY and CDR2 FYNNEI. The CDR3 is 12 residues long. The CDR3 sequence: CASTAGGNTIYF. In nucleotides, the CDR3 is TGTGCCAGCACGGCGGGTGGAAACACCATATATTTT.